A single sample gave rise to the 30 T cell receptor beta chains below, sequenced in a study of blood T cells in healthy people across ages. Sample-barcoded 5' priming and a J-beta primer mix drove a second PCR of roughly 7 to 11 cycles. TCRdb analysed the 5' RACE reads with MiXCR anew, one entry per CDR3 protein. Of around 940,000 distinct CDR3 sequences in the sample, roughly half were seen once. Sequencing input: blood. The receptors shown here come from a woman in her sixties in good health.

This clonotype was counted between two and nine times. DNA of the CDR3: TGTGCCAGCAGACCTAACAGGGGCGGGGAGCAGTACTTC. Protein: CASRPNRGGEQYF. The rearrangement uses TRBV12-3 or TRBV12-4 and TRBJ2-7; 7 bases align to TRBD1. The CDR3 length is 13 residues. The trim removed 6 bases at V and 7 bases at J, leaving 9 bases unmatched.

The chain employs TRBV29-1 and TRBJ2-3, with 7 bases that match TRBD2. Looked up from germline, CDR1 is SQVTM and CDR2 is ANQGSEA. V trimming: 4 bases; J trimming: 6 bases; junction bases outside the gene matches: 10. The CDR3 has 14 residues. The CDR3, as DNA: TGCAGCGTTGTGGGCGGGAGTAGGATGGATACGCAGTATTTT. This translates into CSVVGGSRMDTQYF.

This clonotype came up a few times. This chain connects TRBV5-1 to TRBJ2-1; a weak D match, TRBD2 (7 bases). This CDR3 is 14 amino acids long. CDR1 and CDR2 (germline): SGHRS, YFSETQ. V shed 1 base and J shed 7 bases, with 12 bases lying between them. DNA for the CDR3: TGCGCCAGCAGCTTGCTGGAGGGGGGGAATGAGCAGTTCTTC. Translating gives CASSLLEGGNEQFF. The entire variable domain, with the rest obtained from reference TRBV5-1 and TRBJ2-1, is as follows: KAGVTQTPRYLIKTRGQQVTLSCSPISGHRSVSWYQQTPGQGLQFLFEYFSETQRNKGNFPGRFSGRQFSNSRSEMNVSTLELGDSALYLCASSLLEGGNEQFFGPGTRLTVL.

CDR3 in DNA: TGTGCCAGCAGTTTGGGGACAGGCCCGGTGAATACGCAGTATTTT. Translating gives CASSLGTGPVNTQYF. This chain connects TRBV27 to TRBJ2-3; TRBD1 matches at 8 bases. Trimming took 3 bases from V and 7 from J; bases not matched to a gene: 9. Germline loops: CDR1 MNHEY, CDR2 SMNVEV (reference sequence). This CDR3 has 15 residues.

The V call is TRBV4-1, the J call TRBJ2-5; no clear D. Germline V lookup: CDR1 MGHRA, CDR2 YSYEKL. This CDR3 comprises 15 residues. V lost 1 base to trimming and J lost 5 bases, with 14 bases between them. CDR3 sequence: CASSQAPGFGETQYF. The CDR3 coding sequence is TGCGCCAGCAGCCAAGCACCAGGTTTCGGGGAGACCCAGTACTTC.

There are a few counts of this clonotype. This sequence joins TRBV7-9 and TRBJ2-2; D remains unclear. V lost 3 bases, J lost 0 bases, and 5 bases lay in between. Germline V lookup: CDR1 SEHNR, CDR2 FQNEAQ (reference sequence). This CDR3 is 14 amino acids long. For the CDR3, the DNA is TGTGCCAGCAGCTTCGCAGCGAACACCGGGGAGCTGTTTTTT. Translated, it gives CASSFAANTGELFF.

This clonotype appeared a few times. The rearrangement links TRBV29-1 to TRBJ2-5, with 7 bases aligning to TRBD2. CDR3 size: 14 residues. Germline assignment: CDR1 SQVTM and CDR2 ANQGSEA. V was clipped by 4 bases and J by 0 bases; unmatched bases: 5. The CDR3 region has the DNA TGCAGCGTTGGTCAAGCGGGGAACCAAGAGACCCAGTACTTC. Its protein is CSVGQAGNQETQYF.

In the case of this clonotype: A single base separates this from a much larger clone, so it may be a read error. The chain uses TRBV7-3 and TRBJ2-5; 16 bases line up with TRBD2. The CDR3 is 17 amino acids. The germline CDR1 and CDR2 sequences are SGHTA and FQGTGA. CDR3 bases: TGTGCCGGCAGCTCCGGGACTAGCGGGAGGGCCGTAGAGACCCAGTACTTC. Translating it yields CAGSSGTSGRAVETQYF.

The V call is TRBV6-1, the J call TRBJ2-3; TRBD2 matches 8 bases. Germline trimming cut 6 bases from V and 6 bases from J; bases unmatched to any gene: 14. This CDR3 has 16 amino acids. CDR1 is MNHNS, CDR2 SASEGT, per germline. The CDR3 DNA sequence: TGTGCCAGCAGAGATAGGGGACGAGCGGGAGCGGATACGCAGTATTTT. The encoded protein is CASRDRGRAGADTQYF.

This clonotype was detected only a few times. The CDR3 spells CATSEDRARETQYF. CDR3 sequence (DNA): TGTGCCACCAGTGAGGACAGGGCCCGAGAGACCCAGTACTTC. This rearrangement joins TRBV24-1 to TRBJ2-5, with TRBD1 matching 8 bases. The V and J ends lost 4 bases and 4 bases, in that order; junction bases with no gene match: 4. The length of the CDR3 is 14 residues. Germline assignment: CDR1 KGHDR and CDR2 SFDVKD.

The V and J genes are TRBV7-2 and TRBJ1-1; no firm D call. The CDR3 has 15 residues. Germline V gene lookup returns CDR1 SGHTA and CDR2 FQGNSA. Trimming pared 3 bases from V and 8 bases from J, leaving 19 bases between. In nucleotides, the CDR3 is TGTGCCAGCAGCTTGAGGCGGGCACCCCAGGAGGAAGCTTTCTTT. Amino acid sequence: CASSLRRAPQEEAFF.

On this clonotype itself: Possible read error: a much larger clone is one base away. This chain uses TRBV5-1 with TRBJ2-1; possibly TRBD1 for D (6 bases). The germline gives CDR1 SGHRS, CDR2 YFSETQ. This CDR3 has 14 amino acids. The CDR3 loop reads CATSFRQGYGEQFF. In DNA, the CDR3 is TGCGCCACCAGCTTCCGCCAGGGGTACGGTGAGCAGTTCTTC.

The chain carries TRBV12-3 or TRBV12-4 and TRBJ1-1; tentatively, D is TRBD1 (5 bases). The CDR3 covers 13 residues. V lost 8 bases and J lost 1, with 11 bases in between. This CDR3 is CASRGEGNTEAFF. CDR3 in DNA: TGTGCCAGCCGGGGGGAGGGGAACACTGAAGCTTTCTTT.

The chain recombines TRBV27 with TRBJ2-5; the match to TRBD2 covers 9 bases. The J call may be mistaken, given a closer DNA end match to TRBJ2-7. Germline loops: CDR1 MNHEY, CDR2 SMNVEV (reference sequence). The CDR3 covers 18 residues. CDR3 sequence: CASSKPRWREGLLYEQYF. The DNA for the CDR3 is TGTGCCAGCAGTAAACCTCGGTGGCGGGAGGGGCTCCTCTACGAGCAGTACTTC.

This clonotype has at least ten counts. Written as DNA, the CDR3 is TGTGCCAGCAGTCCCTATCCAGATACGCAGTATTTT. This gives the protein CASSPYPDTQYF. This chain joins TRBV12-3 or TRBV12-4 and TRBJ2-3; D call uncertain. This CDR3 region has 12 residues. V gave up 5 bases and J gave up 4 bases, with 7 bases separating them.

This chain uses TRBV7-9 with TRBJ1-5; TRBD1 might be the D (6 bases). Trimming removed 1 base from V and 2 bases from J, with 15 bases in between. Germline CDR1 SEHNR, CDR2 FQNEAQ (reference sequence). The CDR3 covers 17 residues. CDR3 in amino acids: CASSLGTHREGNQPQHF. In DNA, the CDR3 is TGTGCCAGCAGCTTAGGGACCCACAGGGAGGGCAATCAGCCCCAGCATTTT. Full variable domain (missing parts from reference TRBV7-9 and TRBJ1-5): DTGVSQNPRHKITKRGQNVTFRCDPISEHNRLYWYRQTLGQGPEFLTYFQNEAQLEKSRLLSDRFSAERPKGSFSTLEIQRTEQGDSAMYLCASSLGTHREGNQPQHFGDGTRLSIL.

V and J are TRBV25-1 and TRBJ2-5, with unresolved D. Germline V gives CDR1 MGHDK, CDR2 SYGVNS. The CDR3 runs to 17 residues. The V and J ends lost 8 bases and 3 bases respectively, with 25 bases between them. The CDR3 sequence is CASGNSAYSGPKETQYF. The CDR3 DNA reads TGTGCCAGCGGAAACTCAGCGTATTCAGGCCCCAAAGAGACCCAGTACTTC. Using reference TRBV25-1 and TRBJ2-5 for the parts outside the CDR3, the full variable domain is EADIYQTPRYLVIGTGKKITLECSQTMGHDKMYWYQQDPGMELHLIHYSYGVNSTEKGDLSSESTVSRIRTEHFPLTLESARPSHTSQYLCASGNSAYSGPKETQYFGPGTRLLVL.

The rearrangement joins TRBV10-3 to TRBJ2-1; 7 bases agree with TRBD2. V shed 3 bases, J shed 5 bases, and the junction held 7 bases outside the gene matches. CDR1 is ENHRY and CDR2 is SYGVKD in the germline V gene. The CDR3 covers 15 residues. The CDR3 DNA follows: TGTGCCATCAGTGACCGGGGACTAATAAACAATGAGCAGTTCTTC. As protein: CAISDRGLINNEQFF.

V is TRBV7-2 and J is TRBJ1-5, with 7 bases aligning to TRBD1. This CDR3 is 15 amino acids long. Germline CDR1 and CDR2: SGHTA and FQGNSA. With 0 bases clipped from V and 2 bases from J, the junction kept 1 base outside the gene matches. Here the CDR3 reads CASSLATGRNQPQHF. CDR3 in DNA: TGTGCCAGCAGCTTAGCGACAGGGCGCAATCAGCCCCAGCATTTT.

This chain joins TRBV25-1 and TRBJ1-2; perhaps TRBD1 as D (6 bases). Germline lookup yields CDR1 MGHDK and CDR2 SYGVNS. The germline V and J ends were trimmed by 3 bases and 2 bases, with 10 bases remaining between them. There are 14 residues in the CDR3. The CDR3 DNA sequence: TGTGCCAGCAGTGAGTCAGGGACAAACTATGGCTACACCTTC. This encodes CASSESGTNYGYTF.

The V gene is TRBV2, the J gene TRBJ2-4, with 8 nucleotides matching TRBD1. Per the germline V gene, CDR1 is SNHLY and CDR2 is FYNNEI. CDR3 length: 15 residues. V shed 3 bases, J shed 7 bases, and the junction held 8 bases outside the gene matches. This CDR3 is CASSERTGQRNIQYF. CDR3 DNA sequence: TGTGCCAGCAGTGAGCGGACAGGGCAAAGGAACATTCAGTACTTC.

The chain carries TRBV29-1 and TRBJ2-2, with TRBD1 matching 9 bases. Losses at the gene ends were 5 bases for V and 7 bases for J; bases not matched to a gene: 8. Germline V gene sequence: CDR1 SQVTM, CDR2 ANQGSEA. The CDR3 spans 14 residues. The CDR3 nucleotides read TGCAGCGTTCTAGGACAGGGGTTCGTCGGGGAGCTGTTTTTT. It is translated as CSVLGQGFVGELFF.

The chain couples TRBV30 to TRBJ2-3, with TRBD2 identical over 7 bases. CDR1 is GTSNPN and CDR2 is SVGIG in the germline V gene (reference sequence). This CDR3 contains 16 residues. With V trimmed by 1 base and J by 8 bases, 15 bases remained unmatched. CDR3 sequence: CAWSGPASGSTGTQYF. The CDR3 coding sequence is TGTGCCTGGAGTGGCCCGGCTAGCGGTAGCACCGGTACGCAGTATTTT.

The chain has TRBV25-1 and TRBJ1-6; D is undetermined. V was cut by 9 bases and J by 5 bases, with 11 bases left in between. The CDR3 loop spans 13 amino acids. Germline values: CDR1 MGHDK, CDR2 SYGVNS. CDR3 in amino acids: CASRVKDNSPLHF. DNA for the CDR3: TGTGCCAGTAGGGTTAAAGATAATTCACCCCTCCACTTT.

The chain joins TRBV4-2 to TRBJ1-4; the D gene is possibly TRBD1 (6 bases). The ends were cut back, 5 bases at V and 4 bases at J, with 11 bases in the middle. The CDR3 loop spans 14 amino acids. Looked up from germline, CDR1 is LGHNA and CDR2 is YNFKEQ. DNA for the CDR3: TGTGCCAGCAGCTCAGGGGCGATTAATGAAAAACTGTTTTTT. Encoded protein: CASSSGAINEKLFF.

This chain connects TRBV28 to TRBJ2-7; the D gene is possibly TRBD1 (6 bases). This CDR3 has 18 amino acids. Germline loops: CDR1 MDHEN, CDR2 SYDVKM. V dropped 7 bases and J dropped 0 bases, with 25 bases sitting between them. CDR3 DNA: TGTGCCAGCACTCTTCCAGGTCAGGGGAGTCGTAGCTCCTACGAGCAGTACTTC. Its translation is CASTLPGQGSRSSYEQYF.

The V gene is TRBV14, the J gene TRBJ2-7; tentatively, D is TRBD1 or TRBD2 (5 bases each). From germline, CDR1 is SGHDN and CDR2 FVKESK. The V end lost 1 base, the J end lost 3 bases, and 19 bases lay between the germline ends. The CDR3 runs to 17 residues. CDR3 amino acids: CASSQGVPGQIYYEQYF. The CDR3 DNA reads TGTGCCAGCAGCCAAGGGGTTCCGGGGCAGATATACTACGAGCAGTACTTC.

The table lists this clonotype with a few counts. The rearrangement joins TRBV28 to TRBJ1-5; 11 bases are shared with TRBD1. The V segment lost 6 bases and the J segment 5 bases; nucleotides outside the gene matches: 3. CDR3 length: 14 amino acids. Germline-derived CDR1 and CDR2 are MDHEN and SYDVKM. CDR3 nucleotide sequence: TGTGCCAGCAGCTTGGGACAGGGGGATCAGCCCCAGCATTTT. It is translated as CASSLGQGDQPQHF.

There are a few counts of this clonotype. V and J are TRBV12-3 or TRBV12-4 and TRBJ2-1; perhaps TRBD2 as D (6 bases). CDR3 length: 12 amino acids. The germline V and J ends were trimmed by 7 bases and 9 bases, with 13 bases remaining between them. Written as DNA, the CDR3 is TGTGCCAGCACTGCACTAGCTCCTGAGCAGTTCTTC. It yields the protein CASTALAPEQFF.

This rearrangement joins TRBV7-2 to TRBJ1-2; D may be TRBD1 (6 bases). Germline loops: CDR1 SGHTA, CDR2 FQGNSA. With 4 bases removed from V and 7 bases from J, the gap between germline ends came to 13 bases. The CDR3 runs to 13 residues. CDR3 sequence (DNA): TGTGCCAGCAGCTGCACAGGGAATGCTGGCTACACCTTC. Translation: CASSCTGNAGYTF.